What follows are 20 T cell receptor beta chains derived from one specimen sequenced in a study of blood T cells in healthy people across ages. A second PCR of 7 to 11 cycles used a sample-barcoded 5' primer and a J-beta primer mix. MiXCR was run by TCRdb on the 5' RACE reads, yielding one entry per CDR3 protein. The table records some 1.6 million distinct CDR3 sequences, about 32% of them present only once. Sequenced: blood. These receptor sequences come from a woman aged 30 to 39 in good health.

Regarding this clonotype: The conserved phenylalanine or tryptophan normally closing the CDR3 is absent here, so this likely arose from a read error. The genes are TRBV6-1 and TRBJ1-2, with D possibly matching TRBD1 (5 bases). The CDR3 loop spans 14 amino acids. Looked up from germline, CDR1 is MNHNS and CDR2 is SASEGT. V lost 5 bases and J 0 bases, leaving 10 bases between the germline ends. The CDR3 nucleotides are TGTGCCAGCAGTTGGGGCAGGACTAACTATGGCTACACCATC. This sequence encodes CASSWGRTNYGYTI.

The sample holds many counts of this clonotype. V is TRBV7-2 and J is TRBJ1-2, with D tentatively TRBD1 (6 bases). The V and J ends lost 3 bases and 10 bases respectively, with 21 bases between them. This CDR3 has 15 amino acids. The germline V gene encodes CDR1 SGHTA and CDR2 FQGNSA. The DNA for the CDR3 is TGTGCCAGCAGCTTTAGCCCGGGGGCATCCTCTGACTACACCTTC. This sequence encodes CASSFSPGASSDYTF. The full variable domain, its missing parts supplied by reference TRBV7-2 and TRBJ1-2, is GAGVSQSPSNKVTEKGKDVELRCDPISGHTALYWYRQSLGQGLEFLIYFQGNSAPDKSGLPSDRFSAERTGGSVSTLTIQRTQQEDSAVYLCASSFSPGASSDYTFGSGTRLTVV.

The V call is TRBV6-1, the J call TRBJ1-2; 7 bases agree with TRBD1. The germline V gene has CDR1 MNHNS and CDR2 SASEGT. This CDR3 is built from 14 residues. The junction had 6 bases not matched to a gene; V was cut back by 6 bases and J by 2 bases. CDR3 residues: CASRLPGQNYGYTF. CDR3 nucleotides: TGTGCCAGCAGGCTCCCGGGACAGAACTATGGCTACACCTTC.

V is TRBV11-2 and J is TRBJ2-7; no definite D call. Per germline, CDR1 SGHAT and CDR2 FQNNGV. The CDR3 covers 14 residues. Trimming shortened V by 2 bases and J by 0 bases, and 8 bases separated the two germline ends. The CDR3 sequence: CASSLSEYSYEQYF. For the CDR3, the DNA is TGTGCCAGCAGCTTAAGCGAGTACTCCTACGAGCAGTACTTC.

In the case of this clonotype: A single base is all that separates this from a far larger clone, so a read error is likely. V gene TRBV5-6 combines with J gene TRBJ2-7; no definite D call. V lost 0 bases and J 0 bases, leaving 4 bases between the germline ends. Per germline, CDR1 SGHDT and CDR2 YYEEEE. This CDR3 has 13 amino acids. CDR3 loop: CASSLACSYEQYF. The CDR3 DNA is TGTGCCAGCAGCTTGGCCTGCTCCTACGAGCAGTACTTC.

This clonotype came up many times. For the CDR3, the DNA is TGTGCCAGCAGCCCAGGGACTAGCCGAGAAGATACGCAGTATTTT. It yields the protein CASSPGTSREDTQYF. The chain is built from TRBV7-3 and TRBJ2-3, with 9 bases lining up with TRBD2. The J segment lost 5 bases and the V segment lost 5 bases, leaving 8 bases of the junction unmatched. This CDR3 is built from 15 residues. The germline V gene has CDR1 SGHTA and CDR2 FQGTGA.

V and J are TRBV11-2 and TRBJ2-5; D not certain. From germline, CDR1 is SGHAT and CDR2 FQNNGV. Between the trimmed V and J ends, which lost 1 base and 5 bases, there was a span of 11 bases. The CDR3 extends over 14 amino acids. The CDR3 sequence: CASSLGATLETQYF. The CDR3 nucleotides read TGTGCCAGCAGCTTAGGGGCGACGCTGGAGACCCAGTACTTC. The full variable domain, rest sourced from reference TRBV11-2 and TRBJ2-5, is EAGVAQSPRYKIIEKRQSVAFWCNPISGHATLYWYQQILGQGPKLLIQFQNNGVVDDSQLPKDRFSAERLKGVDSTLKIQPAKLEDSAVYLCASSLGATLETQYFGPGTRLLVL.

Remarks on this clonotype: This may be a read error, as it is one base from a much larger clone. CDR3 loop: CAIGTADTQYF. The CDR3 DNA reads TGTGCCATCGGTACCGCAGATACGCAGTATTTT. The genes are TRBV10-3 and TRBJ2-3; D not resolved. Germline V gene data show CDR1 as ENHRY and CDR2 as SYGVKD. V was shortened by 8 bases and J by 4 bases, with 7 bases between the two germline ends. This CDR3 spans 11 amino acids.

The sample holds a few counts of this clonotype. The gene calls are TRBV12-3 or TRBV12-4 and TRBJ2-1, with 7 bases matching TRBD2. This CDR3 spans 16 amino acids. Trimming removed 5 bases from V and 3 bases from J; junction bases left unmatched: 10. CDR3 in DNA: TGTGCCAGCAGTCCCCGTACTAGCGTAGTCTACAATGAGCAGTTCTTC. It translates to CASSPRTSVVYNEQFF.

This clonotype came up a few times. The rearrangement links TRBV2 to TRBJ1-4; TRBD1 matches at 8 bases. This CDR3 is built from 16 residues. Germline trimming cut 8 bases from V and 7 bases from J; bases unmatched to any gene: 15. Per germline, CDR1 SNHLY and CDR2 FYNNEI. The CDR3 DNA sequence: TGTGCCAGCGGTCGGCAGGGGGCAAAGGGTGGTGAAAAACTGTTTTTT. Amino acid sequence: CASGRQGAKGGEKLFF.

This clonotype came up a few times. The chain recombines TRBV6-1 with TRBJ2-5, with D perhaps TRBD1 (6 bases). The CDR3 consists of 14 residues. Trimming took 2 bases from V and 5 from J, leaving 12 bases between them. CDR1 and CDR2 from the germline V gene are MNHNS and SASEGT. The CDR3 is CASSELGARETQYF. The CDR3 DNA sequence: TGTGCCAGCAGTGAATTGGGGGCCCGGGAGACCCAGTACTTC.

This chain links TRBV6-5 with TRBJ2-1, with 9 bases lining up with TRBD1. The length of the CDR3 is 14 residues. V was pared by 6 bases and J by 6 bases, with 6 bases of the junction left unmatched. The germline CDR1 and CDR2 sequences are MNHEY and SVGAGI. The CDR3 bases are TGTGCCAGCAGGTGGACAGGGGCGGGCAATGAGCAGTTCTTC. It codes for CASRWTGAGNEQFF.

The chain has TRBV7-8 and TRBJ1-2; possible D gene TRBD1, 5 bases. V dropped 5 bases and J dropped 3 bases, with 13 bases sitting between them. Germline CDR1 SGHVS, CDR2 FQNEAQ. CDR3 length: 14 amino acids. CDR3 loop: CASSPAGGDYGYTF. The CDR3 coding sequence is TGTGCCAGCAGCCCAGCGGGAGGGGACTATGGCTACACCTTC.

This clonotype was seen only a few times. The junction differs from germline at one of its ends, possibly a read error. The rearrangement joins TRBV11-2 to TRBJ2-1, with D perhaps TRBD2 (6 bases). The germline V gene has CDR1 SGHAT and CDR2 FQNNGV. The CDR3 sequence is 16 residues long. The CDR3 reads CASSLGWLATYNEQFF. DNA for the CDR3: TGTGCCAGTAGCTTAGGTTGGCTAGCGACCTACAATGAGCAGTTCTTC.

This chain links TRBV28 with TRBJ1-5; D remains ambiguous. The germline CDR1 and CDR2 sequences are MDHEN and SYDVKM. This CDR3 has 16 residues. V lost 8 bases, J lost 2 bases, and 19 bases lay in between. CDR3 DNA: TGTGCCAGCGCCACGCTTCGTGAGACGGGCAATCAGCCCCAGCATTTT. It translates to CASATLRETGNQPQHF.

This clonotype came up a few times. The gene calls are TRBV28 and TRBJ2-7; 8 bases are shared with TRBD2. In germline, CDR1 is MDHEN, CDR2 SYDVKM. V shed 6 bases and J 6 bases; nucleotides not matched to a gene: 10. The CDR3 has 14 residues. CDR3 coding DNA: TGTGCCAGCAGAACAGCGGGAGCGCGAGGCGAGCAGTACTTC. Translation: CASRTAGARGEQYF.

J is TRBJ2-2 and V is TRBV7-3, with 10 bases identical to TRBD1. Germline CDR1 and CDR2: SGHTA and FQGTGA. The length of the CDR3 is 16 residues. Germline trimming cut 1 base from V and 3 bases from J; bases unmatched to any gene: 2. CDR3 bases: TGTGCCAGCAGCTTAATGGGGACAGGGGACACCGGGGAGCTGTTTTTT. As protein: CASSLMGTGDTGELFF. The variable domain in full, with the rest retrieved from reference TRBV7-3 and TRBJ2-2, is GAGVSQTPSNKVTEKGKYVELRCDPISGHTALYWYRQSLGQGPEFLIYFQGTGAADDSGLPNDRFFAVRPEGSVSTLKIQRTERGDSAVYLCASSLMGTGDTGELFFGEGSRLTVL.

About this clonotype itself: Given a much more abundant clone one base away, this may be a read error. This rearrangement joins TRBV16 to TRBJ2-4; tentatively, D is TRBD2 (6 bases). The CDR3 is 15 amino acids. Germline V gives CDR1 KGHSY, CDR2 FQNENV. CDR3 in DNA: TGTGTCAGCAGCCAATCCGGGGCTGGCGGGGACATTCAGTACTTC. Its translation: CVSSQSGAGGDIQYF.

J is TRBJ1-5 and V is TRBV12-3 or TRBV12-4; D gene unclear. This CDR3 contains 14 residues. V lost 7 bases and J 7 bases, leaving 17 bases between the germline ends. CDR3 protein: CASTLGRGSQPQHF. Here the CDR3 DNA reads TGTGCCAGCACCTTGGGCCGGGGTAGCCAGCCCCAGCATTTT.

CDR3 sequence: CASGPPSGMIYEQYF. CDR3 coding DNA: TGTGCCAGCGGCCCACCTAGCGGGATGATCTACGAGCAGTACTTC. The chain is built from TRBV9 and TRBJ2-7; 9 positions match TRBD2. The V gene end was trimmed by 7 bases and the J gene end by 3 bases; junction bases not matched to a gene: 11. Germline V lookup: CDR1 SGDLS, CDR2 YYNGEE. The CDR3 is 15 amino acids.